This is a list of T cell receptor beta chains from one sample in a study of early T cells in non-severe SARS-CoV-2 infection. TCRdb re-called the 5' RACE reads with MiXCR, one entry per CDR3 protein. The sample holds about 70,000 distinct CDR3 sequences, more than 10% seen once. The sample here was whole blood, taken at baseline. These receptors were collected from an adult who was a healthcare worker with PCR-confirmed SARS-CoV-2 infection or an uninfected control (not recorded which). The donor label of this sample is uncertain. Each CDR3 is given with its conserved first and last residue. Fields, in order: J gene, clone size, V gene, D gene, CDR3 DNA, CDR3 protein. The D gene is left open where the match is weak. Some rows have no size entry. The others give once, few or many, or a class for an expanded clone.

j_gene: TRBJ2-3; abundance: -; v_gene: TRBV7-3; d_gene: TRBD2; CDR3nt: TGTGCCAGCAGCCCCTACCAACCCTCTAGCGGGGTCGGGAATACGCAGTATTTT; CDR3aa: CASSPYQPSSGVGNTQYF
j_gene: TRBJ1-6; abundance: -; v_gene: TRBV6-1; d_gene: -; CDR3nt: TGTGCCAGCAATCTATGGCAGCGGGAGAATTCACCCCTCCACTTT; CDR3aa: CASNLWQRENSPLHF
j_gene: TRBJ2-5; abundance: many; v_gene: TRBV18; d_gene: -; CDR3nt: TGTGCCAGCTCACCACCCGGACAGGGAGGGGAGACCCAGTACTTC; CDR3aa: CASSPPGQGGETQYF
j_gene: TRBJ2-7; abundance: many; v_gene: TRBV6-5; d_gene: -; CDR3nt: TGTGCCAGCAGGGGTTATGTGGTCGGGGAGCAGTACTTC; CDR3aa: CASRGYVVGEQYF
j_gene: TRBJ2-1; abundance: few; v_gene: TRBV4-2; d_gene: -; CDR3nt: TGTGCCAGCAGCCAATTACCCCAGTTGGATGAGCAGTTCTTC; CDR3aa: CASSQLPQLDEQFF
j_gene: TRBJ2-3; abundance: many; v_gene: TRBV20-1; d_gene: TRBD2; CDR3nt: TGCAGTGCCCCGGGACTAGCGGGGCTCACAGATACGCAGTATTTT; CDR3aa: CSAPGLAGLTDTQYF
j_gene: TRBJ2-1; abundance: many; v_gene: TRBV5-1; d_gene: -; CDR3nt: TGCGCCAGCGGGAACCCGAATGAGCAGTTCTTC; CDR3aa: CASGNPNEQFF
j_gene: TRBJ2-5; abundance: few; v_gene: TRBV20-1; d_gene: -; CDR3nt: TGCAGTGCTAGGGATAGGGGTCAGACCGAGACCCAGTACTTC; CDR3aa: CSARDRGQTETQYF
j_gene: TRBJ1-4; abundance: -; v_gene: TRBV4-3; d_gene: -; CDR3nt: TGCGCCAGCAGCCCCCGTACGGCTGGGGAAAAACTGTTTTTT; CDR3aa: CASSPRTAGEKLFF
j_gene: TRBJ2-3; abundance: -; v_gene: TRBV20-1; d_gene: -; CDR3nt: TGCAGTGCTAGAGATTTATTTAAGGGGTCCACAGATACGCAGTATTTT; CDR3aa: CSARDLFKGSTDTQYF
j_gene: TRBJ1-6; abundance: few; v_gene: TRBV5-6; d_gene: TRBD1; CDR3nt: TGTGCCAGCAGCTTACGGGACAGTTGGAATTCACCCCTCCACTTT; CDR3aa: CASSLRDSWNSPLHF
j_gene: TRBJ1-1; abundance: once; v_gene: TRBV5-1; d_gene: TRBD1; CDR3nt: TGCGCCAGCGGCTTGGACAGGGCCAACACTGAAGCTTTCTTT; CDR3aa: CASGLDRANTEAFF
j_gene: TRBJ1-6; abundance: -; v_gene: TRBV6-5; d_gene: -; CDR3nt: TGTGCCAGCGGGGTGATCGGTTCACCCCTCCACTTT; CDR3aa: CASGVIGSPLHF
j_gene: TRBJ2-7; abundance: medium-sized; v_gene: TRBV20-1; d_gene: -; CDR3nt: TGCAGTGCTAGAGAAATAGGGGGGTACGAGCAGTACTTC; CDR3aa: CSAREIGGYEQYF
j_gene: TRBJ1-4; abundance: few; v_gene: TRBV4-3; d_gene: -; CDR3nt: TGCGCCAGCAGCCACATCCGGGCCGGGACCCCCTTCGGAGGAGATAATGAAAAACTGTTTTTT; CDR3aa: CASSHIRAGTPFGGDNEKLFF
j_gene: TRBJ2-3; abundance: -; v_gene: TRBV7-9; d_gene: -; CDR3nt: TGTGCCAGCAGCTCGCGGTCAGATACGCAGTATTTT; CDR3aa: CASSSRSDTQYF
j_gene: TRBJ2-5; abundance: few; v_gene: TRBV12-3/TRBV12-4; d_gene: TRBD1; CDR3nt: TGTGCCAGCAGTCTGGACAGGGGGCAGGGGACCCAGTACTTC; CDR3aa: CASSLDRGQGTQYF
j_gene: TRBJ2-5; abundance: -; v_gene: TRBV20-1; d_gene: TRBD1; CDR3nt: TGCAGTGCTAGACCGAGACAGGGCTATCAAGAGACCCAGTACTTC; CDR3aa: CSARPRQGYQETQYF
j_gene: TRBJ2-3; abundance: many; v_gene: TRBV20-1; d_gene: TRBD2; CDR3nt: TGCAGTGCTAGAGCCCTCCAGACTAGCGGGGGGCCCAGCACAGATACGCAGTATTTT; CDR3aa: CSARALQTSGGPSTDTQYF
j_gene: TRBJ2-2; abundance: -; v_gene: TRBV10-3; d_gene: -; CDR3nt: TGTGCCATCAGTGCCAGGAGGCGAGACACCGGGGAGCTGTTTTTT; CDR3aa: CAISARRRDTGELFF
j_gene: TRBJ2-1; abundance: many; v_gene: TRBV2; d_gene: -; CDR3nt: TGTGCCAGCAGCCCCCTTCCCCTGGGCCCCTACAATGAGCAGTTCTTC; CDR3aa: CASSPLPLGPYNEQFF
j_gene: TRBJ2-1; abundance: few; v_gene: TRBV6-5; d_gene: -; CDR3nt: TGTGCCAGCAGTCGGGTCCCGGGACGTACATACAATGAGCAGTTCTTC; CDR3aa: CASSRVPGRTYNEQFF
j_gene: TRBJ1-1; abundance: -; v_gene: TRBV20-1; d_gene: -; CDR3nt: TGCAGTGCTAGAGATAAACAGGGCCCCACTGAAGCTTTCTTT; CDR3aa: CSARDKQGPTEAFF
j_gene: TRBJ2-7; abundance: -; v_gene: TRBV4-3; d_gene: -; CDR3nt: TGCGCCAGCAGCCAAGTTCTGAACTCCTACGAGCAGTACTTC; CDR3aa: CASSQVLNSYEQYF
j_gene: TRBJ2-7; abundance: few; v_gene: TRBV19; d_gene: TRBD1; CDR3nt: TGTGCCAGTGGGTTTGCGGACAGGAGCTCCTACGAGCAGTACTTC; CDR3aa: CASGFADRSSYEQYF
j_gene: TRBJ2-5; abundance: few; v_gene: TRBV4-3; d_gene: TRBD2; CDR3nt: TGCGCCAGCAGCCAACTGGGACTAGGGCTTCAAGAGACCCAGTACTTC; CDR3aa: CASSQLGLGLQETQYF
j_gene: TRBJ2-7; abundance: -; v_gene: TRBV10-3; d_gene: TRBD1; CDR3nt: TGTGCCATCACGGACAGGCCGCCCTACGAGCAGTACTTC; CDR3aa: CAITDRPPYEQYF
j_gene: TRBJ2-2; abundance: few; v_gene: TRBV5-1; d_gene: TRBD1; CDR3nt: TGCGCCAGCAGCGCCGAAACAGGGGCCGGGGAGCTGTTTTTT; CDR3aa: CASSAETGAGELFF
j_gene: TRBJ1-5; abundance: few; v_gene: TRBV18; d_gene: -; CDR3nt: TGTGCCAGCTCACCACCTGGGGGGCTTCAGCCCCAGCATTTT; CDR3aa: CASSPPGGLQPQHF
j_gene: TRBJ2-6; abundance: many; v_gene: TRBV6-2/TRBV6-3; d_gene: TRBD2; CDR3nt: TGTGCCAGCAGCCACACTTTAGCGGGAGAGAACTCTGGGGCCAACGTCCTGACTTTC; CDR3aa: CASSHTLAGENSGANVLTF
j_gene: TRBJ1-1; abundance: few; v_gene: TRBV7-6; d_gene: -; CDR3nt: TGTGCCAGCAGCTTAGTTGAGGACTCTGAAGCTTTCTTT; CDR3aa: CASSLVEDSEAFF
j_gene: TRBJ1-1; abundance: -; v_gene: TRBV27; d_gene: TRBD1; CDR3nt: TGTGCCAGCAGTCCCAGGGGGCTTGGCACTGAAGCTTTCTTT; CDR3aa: CASSPRGLGTEAFF
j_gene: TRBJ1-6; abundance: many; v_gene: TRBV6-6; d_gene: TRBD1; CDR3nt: TGTGCCAGCAGTTACGGGGGGACAGGGGGATCGCCCCTCCACTTT; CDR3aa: CASSYGGTGGSPLHF
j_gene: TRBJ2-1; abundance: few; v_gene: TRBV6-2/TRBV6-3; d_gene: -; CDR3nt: TGTGCCAGCACCCAGGGTTACAATGAGCAGTTCTTC; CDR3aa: CASTQGYNEQFF
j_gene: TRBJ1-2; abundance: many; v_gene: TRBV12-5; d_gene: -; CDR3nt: TGTGCTAGTGCCCTAAACAGATGGTATGGCTACACCTTC; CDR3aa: CASALNRWYGYTF